A selection of T cell receptor beta chains follows, all from one sample in a study of T cell repertoires and Cas9 in healthy adults. Sequencing used immunoSEQ multiplex PCR; TCRdb keeps in-frame clones, though not all of them. The sample includes about 22,000 clones, 92% of them seen just once. The sample comprised CD4+ effector T cells (CD127+, CD25-, CD137-, CD154-) from PBMCs; culture status not recorded. Source of these receptors: a human donor in good health. Both conserved end residues are part of each CDR3. D genes are given only for firm matches. The size entry is marked missing in some rows and otherwise reads once, few, many or a size class.

d_gene | j_gene | abundance | v_gene | CDR3nt | CDR3aa
TRBD2 | TRBJ2-3 | once | TRBV29-1 | TGCAGCGTTGAGACTAGCGGGGGCACAGATACGCAGTATTTT | CSVETSGGTDTQYF
. | TRBJ2-7 | few | TRBV25-1 | TGTGCCAGCAGTGAATCGGGTTACCAGGGGTCCTACGAGCAGTACTTC | CASSESGYQGSYEQYF
. | TRBJ1-2 | . | TRBV27 | TGTGCCAGCAGTTCGATACACAGCCACTATGGCTACACCTTC | CASSSIHSHYGYTF
. | TRBJ2-3 | . | TRBV4-1 | TGCGCCAGCAGCCACCCCGGGACAACAAGAGGCCCCTTAGGGCTGACAGATACGCAGTATTTT | CASSHPGTTRGPLGLTDTQYF
. | TRBJ2-7 | . | TRBV30 | TGTGCCTGGAGTGTACGGCTAGGAGCCTACGAGCAGTACTTC | CAWSVRLGAYEQYF
. | TRBJ2-4 | . | TRBV30 | TGTGCCTGGAGTAGACGGACTAAAAACATTCAGTACTTC | CAWSRRTKNIQYF
TRBD2 | TRBJ2-3 | . | TRBV28 | TGTGCCAGCTTCATCGGGAGGGGAGATACGCAGTATTTT | CASFIGRGDTQYF
TRBD1 | TRBJ2-2 | . | TRBV28 | TGTGCCAGCACTGCCGGGACAGGAATGGGGACCGGGGAGCTGTTTTTT | CASTAGTGMGTGELFF
. | TRBJ1-6 | . | TRBV7-7 | TGTGCCAGCAGCTTAGGCAGGAATAATTCACCCCTCCACTTT | CASSLGRNNSPLHF
. | TRBJ2-5 | . | TRBV5-1 | TGCGCCAGCAGCCCTCAACCTGAGGGGTTATCGCAAGAGACCCAGTACTTC | CASSPQPEGLSQETQYF
. | TRBJ1-2 | . | TRBV6-5 | TGTGCCAGCAGTTACTCGATCGGGGTATACACCTTC | CASSYSIGVYTF
. | TRBJ2-3 | . | TRBV4-2 | TGTGCCAGCAGCCAAGAGGGATCCTCTCCAGATACGCAGTATTTT | CASSQEGSSPDTQYF
. | TRBJ1-5 | . | TRBV21-1 | TGTGCCGGCGTACAAAACCTAGGCGGACAGGGCCCTCATCAGCCCCAGCATTTT | CAGVQNLGGQGPHQPQHF